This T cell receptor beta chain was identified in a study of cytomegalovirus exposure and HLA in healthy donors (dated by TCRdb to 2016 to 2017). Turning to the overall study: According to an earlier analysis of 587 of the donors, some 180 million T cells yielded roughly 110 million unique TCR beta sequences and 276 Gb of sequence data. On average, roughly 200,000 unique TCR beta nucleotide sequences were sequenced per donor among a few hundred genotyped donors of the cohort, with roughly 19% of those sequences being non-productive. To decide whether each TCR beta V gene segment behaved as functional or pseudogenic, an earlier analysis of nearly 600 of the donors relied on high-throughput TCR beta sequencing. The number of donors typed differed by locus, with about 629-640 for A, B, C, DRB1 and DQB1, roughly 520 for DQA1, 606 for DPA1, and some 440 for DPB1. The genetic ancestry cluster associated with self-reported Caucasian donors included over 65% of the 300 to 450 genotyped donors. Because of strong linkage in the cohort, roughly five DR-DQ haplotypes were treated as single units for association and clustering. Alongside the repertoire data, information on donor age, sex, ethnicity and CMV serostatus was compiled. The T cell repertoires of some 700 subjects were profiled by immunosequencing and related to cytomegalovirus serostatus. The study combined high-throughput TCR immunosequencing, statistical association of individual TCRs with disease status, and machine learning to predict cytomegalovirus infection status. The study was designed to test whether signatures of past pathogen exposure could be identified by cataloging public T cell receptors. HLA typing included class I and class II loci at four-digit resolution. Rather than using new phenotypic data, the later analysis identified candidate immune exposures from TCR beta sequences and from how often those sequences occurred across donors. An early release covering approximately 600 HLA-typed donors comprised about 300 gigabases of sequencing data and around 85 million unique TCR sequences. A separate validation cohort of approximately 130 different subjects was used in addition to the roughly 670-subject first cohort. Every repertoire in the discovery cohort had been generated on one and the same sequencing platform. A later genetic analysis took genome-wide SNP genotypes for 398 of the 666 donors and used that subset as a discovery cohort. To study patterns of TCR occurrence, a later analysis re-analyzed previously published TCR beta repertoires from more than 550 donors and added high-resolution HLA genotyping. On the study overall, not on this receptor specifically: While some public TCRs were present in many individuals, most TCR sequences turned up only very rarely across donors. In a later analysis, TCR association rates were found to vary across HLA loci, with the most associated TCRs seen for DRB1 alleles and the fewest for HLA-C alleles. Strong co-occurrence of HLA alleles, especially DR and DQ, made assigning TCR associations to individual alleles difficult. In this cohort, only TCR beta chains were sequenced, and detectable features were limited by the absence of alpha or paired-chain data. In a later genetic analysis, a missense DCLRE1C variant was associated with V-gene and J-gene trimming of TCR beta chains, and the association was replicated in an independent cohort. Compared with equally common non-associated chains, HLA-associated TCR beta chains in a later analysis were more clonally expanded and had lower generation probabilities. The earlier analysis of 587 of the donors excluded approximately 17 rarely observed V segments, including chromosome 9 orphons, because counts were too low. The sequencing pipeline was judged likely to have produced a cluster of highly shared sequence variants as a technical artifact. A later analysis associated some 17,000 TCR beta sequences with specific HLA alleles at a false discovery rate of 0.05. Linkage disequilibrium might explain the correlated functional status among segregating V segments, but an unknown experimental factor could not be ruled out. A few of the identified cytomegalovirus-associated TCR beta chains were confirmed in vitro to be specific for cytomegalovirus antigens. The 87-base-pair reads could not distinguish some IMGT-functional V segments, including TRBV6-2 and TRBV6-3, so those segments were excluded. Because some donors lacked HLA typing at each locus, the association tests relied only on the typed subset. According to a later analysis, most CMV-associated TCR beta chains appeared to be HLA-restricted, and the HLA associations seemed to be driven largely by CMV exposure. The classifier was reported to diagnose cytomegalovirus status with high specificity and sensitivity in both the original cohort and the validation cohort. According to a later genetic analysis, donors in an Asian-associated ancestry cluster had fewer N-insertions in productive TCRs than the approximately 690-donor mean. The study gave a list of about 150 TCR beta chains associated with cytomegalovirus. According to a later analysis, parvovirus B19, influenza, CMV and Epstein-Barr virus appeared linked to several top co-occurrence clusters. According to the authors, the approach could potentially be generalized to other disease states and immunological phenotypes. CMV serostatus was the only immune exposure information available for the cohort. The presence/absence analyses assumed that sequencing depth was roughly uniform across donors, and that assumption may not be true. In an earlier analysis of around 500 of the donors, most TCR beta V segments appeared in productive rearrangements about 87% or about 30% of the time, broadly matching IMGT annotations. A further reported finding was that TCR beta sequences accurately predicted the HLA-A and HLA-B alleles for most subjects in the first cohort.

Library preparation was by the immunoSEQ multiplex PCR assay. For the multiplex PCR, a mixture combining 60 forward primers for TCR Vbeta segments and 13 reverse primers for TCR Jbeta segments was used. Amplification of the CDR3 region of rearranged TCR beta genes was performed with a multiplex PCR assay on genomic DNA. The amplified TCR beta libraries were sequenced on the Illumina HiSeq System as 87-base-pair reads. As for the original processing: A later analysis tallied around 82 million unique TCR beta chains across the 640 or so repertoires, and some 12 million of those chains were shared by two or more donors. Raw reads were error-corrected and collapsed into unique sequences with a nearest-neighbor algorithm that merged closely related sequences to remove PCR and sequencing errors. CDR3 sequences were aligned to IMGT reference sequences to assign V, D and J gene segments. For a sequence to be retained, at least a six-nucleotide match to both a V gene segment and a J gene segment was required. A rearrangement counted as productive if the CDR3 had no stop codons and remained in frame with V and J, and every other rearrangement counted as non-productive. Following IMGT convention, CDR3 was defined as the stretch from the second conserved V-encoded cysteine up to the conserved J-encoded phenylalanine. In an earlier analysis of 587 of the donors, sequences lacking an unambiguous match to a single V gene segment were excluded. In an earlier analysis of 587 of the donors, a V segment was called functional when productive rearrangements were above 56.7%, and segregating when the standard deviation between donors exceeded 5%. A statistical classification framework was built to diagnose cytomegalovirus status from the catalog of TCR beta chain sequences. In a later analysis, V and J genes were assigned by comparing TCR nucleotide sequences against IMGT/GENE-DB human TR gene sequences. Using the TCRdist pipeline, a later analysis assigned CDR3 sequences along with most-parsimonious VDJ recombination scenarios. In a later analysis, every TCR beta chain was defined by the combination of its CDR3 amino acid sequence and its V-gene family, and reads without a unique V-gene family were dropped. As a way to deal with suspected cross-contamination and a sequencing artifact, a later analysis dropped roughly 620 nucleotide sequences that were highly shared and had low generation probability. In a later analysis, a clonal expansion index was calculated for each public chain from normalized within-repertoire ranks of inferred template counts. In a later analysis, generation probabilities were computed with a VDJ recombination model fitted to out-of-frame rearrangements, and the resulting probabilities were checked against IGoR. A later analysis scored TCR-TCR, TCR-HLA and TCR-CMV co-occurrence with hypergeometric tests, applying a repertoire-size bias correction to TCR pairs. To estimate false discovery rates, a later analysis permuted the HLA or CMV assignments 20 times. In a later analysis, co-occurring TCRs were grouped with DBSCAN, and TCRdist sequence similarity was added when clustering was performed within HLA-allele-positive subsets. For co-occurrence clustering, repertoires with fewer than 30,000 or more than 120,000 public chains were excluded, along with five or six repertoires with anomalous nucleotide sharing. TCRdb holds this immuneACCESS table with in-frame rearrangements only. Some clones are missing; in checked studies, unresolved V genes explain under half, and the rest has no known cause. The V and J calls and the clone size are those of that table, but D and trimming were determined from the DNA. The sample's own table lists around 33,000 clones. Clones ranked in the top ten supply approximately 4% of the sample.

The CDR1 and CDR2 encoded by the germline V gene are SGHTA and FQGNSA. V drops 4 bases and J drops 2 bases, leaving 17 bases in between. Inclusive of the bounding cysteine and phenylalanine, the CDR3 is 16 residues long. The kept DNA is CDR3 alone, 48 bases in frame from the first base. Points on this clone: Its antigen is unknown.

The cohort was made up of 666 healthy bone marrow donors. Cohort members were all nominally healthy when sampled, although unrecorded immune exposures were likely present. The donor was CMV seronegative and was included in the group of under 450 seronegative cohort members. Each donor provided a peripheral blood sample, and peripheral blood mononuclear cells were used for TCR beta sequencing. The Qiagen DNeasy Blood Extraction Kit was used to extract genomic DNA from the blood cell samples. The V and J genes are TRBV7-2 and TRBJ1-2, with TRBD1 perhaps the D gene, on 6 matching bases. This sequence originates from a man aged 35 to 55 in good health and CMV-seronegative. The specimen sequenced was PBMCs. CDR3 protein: CASSYARRGSNYGYTF. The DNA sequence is TGTGCCAGCAGCTACGCCCGCAGGGGCTCCAACTATGGCTACACCTTC. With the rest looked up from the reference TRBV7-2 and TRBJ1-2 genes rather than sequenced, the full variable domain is GAGVSQSPSNKVTEKGKDVELRCDPISGHTALYWYRQSLGQGLEFLIYFQGNSAPDKSGLPSDRFSAERTGGSVSTLTIQRTQQEDSAVYLCASSYARRGSNYGYTFGSGTRLTVV.